These 25 T cell receptor beta chains were sequenced from one sample in a study of blood T cell repertoires in COVID-19 (dated by TCRdb to between 2020 and 2021). To prepare the library, the immunoSEQ multiplex PCR assay was applied. TCRdb mirrors the immuneACCESS table, restricted to in-frame sequences. Some clones are absent from its copies; in checked studies, under half trace to an unresolved V gene, and the reason for the others is unknown. The sample table shows fewer than 350,000 clones, and around 90% are seen once. The ten largest clones capture about 5.2% of the sample. The sample taken for sequencing was PBMCs or T cells enriched from blood (not recorded which). The source of these receptors is a man aged 55 to 70 who had recovered from COVID-19.

J is TRBJ2-3 and V is TRBV6-5, with 7 bases that match TRBD2. CDR1 and CDR2 from the germline V gene are MNHEY and SVGAGI. The J segment lost 4 bases and the V segment lost 1 base, leaving 5 bases of the junction unmatched. The CDR3 loop spans 15 amino acids. CDR3 sequence reads: CASSYWGGDPDTQYF. The DNA for the CDR3 is TGTGCCAGCAGTTACTGGGGGGGGGACCCAGATACGCAGTATTTT.

This chain uses TRBV19 with TRBJ1-3; 9 bases line up with TRBD1. Looked up from germline, CDR1 is LNHDA and CDR2 is SQIVND (reference sequence). This CDR3 has 15 amino acids. V dropped 5 bases and J dropped 5; count of bases not matched to a gene: 7. The CDR3 sequence: CASSPPGQGRNTIYF. The CDR3 DNA is TGTGCCAGTAGTCCGCCGGGACAGGGTAGAAACACCATATATTTT. The variable domain in full, completed from reference TRBV19 and TRBJ1-3, reads DGGITQSPKYLFRKEGQNVTLSCEQNLNHDAMYWYRQDPGQGLRLIYYSQIVNDFQKGDIAEGYSVSREKKESFPLTVTSAQKNPTAFYLCASSPPGQGRNTIYFGEGSWLTVV.

The chain links TRBV3-1 (or the pseudogene TRBV3-2) to TRBJ2-5, with 10 bases that match TRBD2. Looked up from germline, CDR1 is LGHDT and CDR2 is YNNKEL (reference sequence). The V and J ends lost 2 bases and 5 bases, in that order; junction bases with no gene match: 11. This CDR3 has 17 residues. The CDR3 coding sequence is TGTGCCAGCAGCCAATATGGACCCCAGCGGGGGGGGGAGACCCAGTACTTC. Amino acid sequence: CASSQYGPQRGGETQYF.

The rearrangement joins TRBV4-1 to TRBJ2-3; 9 nucleotides agree with TRBD1. J lost 5 bases, V lost 3 bases, and 9 bases had no gene match. Germline CDR1 and CDR2: MGHRA and YSYEKL. This CDR3 contains 16 residues. This CDR3 is CASSHYRTGVGDTQYF. CDR3 DNA sequence: TGCGCCAGCAGCCACTATCGGACAGGGGTGGGAGATACGCAGTATTTT.

The chain recombines TRBV5-1 with TRBJ1-2; 7 bases line up with TRBD1. The CDR3 extends over 16 amino acids. The trim removed 6 bases at V and 4 bases at J, leaving 15 bases unmatched. Germline V lookup: CDR1 SGHRS, CDR2 YFSETQ. The CDR3 is CASTRDRGTGGYGYTF. In DNA form, the CDR3 reads TGCGCCAGCACCCGGGACAGAGGAACCGGGGGCTATGGCTACACCTTC.

V gene TRBV25-1 combines with J gene TRBJ1-6; TRBD1 matches 7 bases. Trimming cost V 6 bases and J 7 bases; bases outside gene matches: 6. CDR1 and CDR2 (germline): MGHDK, SYGVNS. The CDR3 sequence is 14 residues long. The CDR3 DNA follows: TGTGCCAGCAGCACCGGGACAGACAATTCACCCCTCCACTTT. It translates to CASSTGTDNSPLHF.

The genes are TRBV4-1 and TRBJ2-7; 9 bases line up with TRBD1. From germline, CDR1 is MGHRA and CDR2 YSYEKL. Losses at the gene ends were 5 bases for V and 0 bases for J; bases not matched to a gene: 5. The CDR3 sequence is 15 residues long. The CDR3: CASSYTGGDSYEQYF. As DNA, the CDR3 is TGCGCCAGCAGCTATACAGGGGGCGACTCCTACGAGCAGTACTTC.

CDR3 in amino acids: CASSQEDRGFNEQYF. In DNA form, the CDR3 reads TGCGCCAGCAGCCAAGAGGACAGGGGATTCAACGAGCAGTACTTC. The chain uses TRBV4-1 and TRBJ2-7; 9 bases agree with TRBD1. The V segment lost 0 bases and the J segment 5 bases; nucleotides outside the gene matches: 5. CDR1 is MGHRA and CDR2 is YSYEKL in the germline V gene. The CDR3 covers 15 residues.

This clone was detected once. This chain connects TRBV9 to TRBJ2-7; D unclear. Germline lookup yields CDR1 SGDLS and CDR2 YYNGEE. The CDR3 extends over 15 amino acids. V was trimmed by 4 bases and J by 2 bases, leaving 16 bases between them. CDR3 residues: CASSPQIGSAYEQYF. The CDR3 DNA is TGTGCCAGCAGCCCGCAAATCGGGTCTGCCTACGAGCAGTACTTC.

This clone was picked up one time. This rearrangement joins TRBV19 to TRBJ1-1, with 10 bases identical to TRBD1. The CDR3 totals 17 residues. Germline-derived CDR1 and CDR2 are LNHDA and SQIVND (reference sequence). V dropped 6 bases and J dropped 2; count of bases not matched to a gene: 12. CDR3 in amino acids: CASRGTGEGPRNTEAFF. CDR3 DNA: TGTGCCAGTAGGGGGACAGGGGAAGGGCCCCGAAACACTGAAGCTTTCTTT.

V and J are TRBV29-1 and TRBJ2-2; no reliable D call. The germline V gene has CDR1 SQVTM and CDR2 ANQGSEA. The CDR3 extends over 13 amino acids. Trimming removed 6 bases from V and 4 bases from J, with 12 bases in between. This CDR3 reads CSVRGFGTGELFF. The CDR3, as DNA: TGCAGCGTCCGAGGCTTTGGCACCGGGGAGCTGTTTTTT.

This sequence joins TRBV7-2 and TRBJ1-3; weak D call: TRBD1 (5 bases). V gave up 4 bases and J gave up 0 bases, with 7 bases separating them. In germline, CDR1 is SGHTA, CDR2 FQGNSA. The CDR3 consists of 14 residues. The CDR3 protein is CASSWGGSGNTIYF. The DNA for the CDR3 is TGTGCCAGCAGCTGGGGGGGCTCTGGAAACACCATATATTTT.

The genes are TRBV7-9 and TRBJ2-1, with 16 bases fitting TRBD2. V gave up 3 bases and J gave up 12 bases; unmatched junction bases: 5. Looked up from germline, CDR1 is SEHNR and CDR2 is FQNEAQ (reference sequence). The CDR3 totals 15 residues. The CDR3 loop is CASSFPGLAGGVQFF. CDR3 nucleotide sequence: TGTGCCAGCAGCTTCCCGGGACTAGCGGGAGGGGTGCAGTTCTTC.

CDR3 DNA sequence: TGTGCCAGCAGCTCCCCCCGACTAGCAGCTAGCACAGATACGCAGTATTTT. This encodes CASSSPRLAASTDTQYF. This chain links TRBV7-9 with TRBJ2-3; 7 bases align to TRBD2. The J segment lost 0 bases and the V segment lost 4 bases, leaving 10 bases of the junction unmatched. Germline-derived CDR1 and CDR2 are SEHNR and FQNEAQ (reference sequence). The CDR3 is 17 residues long.

Concerning this clone itself: The same CDR3 also results from other DNA sequences found in this sample. The chain recombines TRBV12-3 or TRBV12-4 with TRBJ1-2; D uncertain. The CDR3 contains 12 residues. The V end lost 5 bases, the J end lost 4 bases, and 8 bases lay between the germline ends. The CDR3 coding sequence is TGTGCCAGCAGTCCCGGGGTCTATGGCTACACCTTC. Its protein is CASSPGVYGYTF.

V and J are TRBV9 and TRBJ2-7; a weak D match, TRBD2 (6 bases). CDR3 length: 15 amino acids. Germline lookup yields CDR1 SGDLS and CDR2 YYNGEE. Trimming left V 0 bases short and J 3 bases short, with 13 bases between. The CDR3 DNA reads as TGTGCCAGCAGCGTAGCTACGGGAGCACTCTACGAGCAGTACTTC. Translated: CASSVATGALYEQYF.

The chain is built from TRBV19 and TRBJ1-1; 9 positions match TRBD1. CDR1 is LNHDA, CDR2 SQIVND, per germline (reference sequence). This CDR3 is built from 14 residues. Unmatched junction bases numbered 6, after V lost 3 bases and J lost 7 bases. This CDR3 reads CASSIMLGQGEAFF. The DNA of the CDR3 is TGTGCCAGTAGTATTATGTTGGGACAGGGTGAAGCTTTCTTT.

This chain connects TRBV11-1 to TRBJ2-3; a possible D gene is TRBD1 (7 bases). With 5 bases removed from V and 0 bases from J, the gap between germline ends came to 12 bases. CDR3 length: 15 amino acids. Germline-derived CDR1 and CDR2 are SGHAT and FQDESV (reference sequence). The CDR3 loop reads CASSRGTASTDTQYF. The CDR3 coding sequence is TGTGCCAGCAGCCGGGGGACAGCTAGCACAGATACGCAGTATTTT. The whole variable domain, filled in from reference TRBV11-1 and TRBJ2-3, reads EAEVAQSPRYKITEKSQAVAFWCDPISGHATLYWYRQILGQGPELLVQFQDESVVDDSQLPKDRFSAERLKGVDSTLKIQPAELGDSAMYLCASSRGTASTDTQYFGPGTRLTVL.

V gene TRBV12-2 combines with J gene TRBJ2-2; TRBD2, as called in the table, went unchecked against the DNA. TRBV12-2 is designated a pseudogene. The CDR3 has 16 residues. The CDR3: CASRLATPGDTGELFF. The CDR3 region has the DNA TGTGCAAGTCGCTTAGCGACTCCGGGGGACACCGGGGAGCTGTTTTTT.

The chain combines TRBV5-5 with TRBJ2-2, with 11 bases matching TRBD2. The germline V gene encodes CDR1 SGHKS and CDR2 YYEKEE (reference sequence). With 5 bases clipped from V and 3 bases from J, the junction kept 3 bases outside the gene matches. There are 15 residues in the CDR3. This CDR3 is CASRLAGADTGELFF. The CDR3 region has the DNA TGTGCCAGCAGACTAGCGGGAGCGGACACCGGGGAGCTGTTTTTT.

This chain links TRBV5-1 with TRBJ2-5, with a weak D call TRBD1 (6 bases). In germline, CDR1 is SGHRS, CDR2 YFSETQ. This CDR3 has 13 residues. Between the trimmed V and J ends, which lost 4 bases and 4 bases, there was a span of 11 bases. DNA for the CDR3: TGCGCCAGCAGCCAGCAGGGGAGAGAGACCCAGTACTTC. Protein: CASSQQGRETQYF. Based on the CDR3 plus reference TRBV5-1 and TRBJ2-5, the full variable domain is KAGVTQTPRYLIKTRGQQVTLSCSPISGHRSVSWYQQTPGQGLQFLFEYFSETQRNKGNFPGRFSGRQFSNSRSEMNVSTLELGDSALYLCASSQQGRETQYFGPGTRLLVL.

This chain links TRBV6-5 with TRBJ2-6; no clear D. This CDR3 spans 13 amino acids. Trimming stripped 11 bases from V and 0 bases from J, with 8 bases between. The germline V gene has CDR1 MNHEY and CDR2 SVGAGI. In DNA form, the CDR3 reads TGTGCCGCCGCGGACTCTGGGGCCAACGTCCTGACTTTC. Its translation is CAAADSGANVLTF.

The chain uses TRBV3-1 (or the pseudogene TRBV3-2) and TRBJ1-3, with no clear D. V was shortened by 2 bases and J by 3 bases, with 11 bases between the two germline ends. The CDR3 extends over 15 amino acids. Germline V gene data show CDR1 as LGHDT and CDR2 as YNNKEL (reference sequence). The CDR3 protein is CASSQRTGDGNTIYF. The CDR3 DNA reads as TGTGCCAGCAGCCAACGTACCGGGGATGGAAACACCATATATTTT.

V usage is TRBV19 and J usage is TRBJ2-3; TRBD1 might be the D (5 bases). The CDR3 covers 14 residues. The ends were cut back, 3 bases at V and 2 bases at J, with 9 bases in the middle. Germline CDR1 reads LNHDA; CDR2 reads SQIVND (reference sequence). Here the CDR3 reads CASSMPGYTDTQYF. The CDR3 coding sequence is TGTGCCAGTAGTATGCCAGGGTACACAGATACGCAGTATTTT.

The rearrangement uses TRBV29-1 and TRBJ2-5; unclear D gene. The germline gives CDR1 SQVTM, CDR2 ANQGSEA. The CDR3 consists of 12 residues. V lost 3 bases to trimming and J lost 1 base, with 6 bases between them. DNA for the CDR3: TGCAGCGTTGATTCTCCCCAAGAGACCCAGTACTTC. Protein product: CSVDSPQETQYF.